This T cell receptor beta chain was retrieved from a study of neurological immune-mediated disorders. TCRdb ran MiXCR on the 5' RACE reads and lists one entry per CDR3 protein. The sample has tens of thousands of distinct CDR3 sequences, 4.5% seen once. A word on this clonotype: An end of the junction differs from the germline gene, which may be a read error.

This clonotype was obtained from a man aged 30-40 years with multiple sclerosis. Source material: PBMCs.

The CDR3 nucleotides read TGTGCCAGCAATGTAAGACAGGATAACAATCAGCCCCAGAATTTT. Its protein product is CASNVRQDNNQPQNF. This chain links TRBV4-2 with TRBJ1-5; the D gene is possibly TRBD1 (6 bases). Germline values: CDR1 LGHNA, CDR2 YNFKEQ. The CDR3 totals 15 residues.